What follows are 19 T cell receptor beta chains derived from one specimen sequenced in a study of T cell responses to AZD1222 COVID-19 vaccine. Assay used: immunoSEQ multiplex PCR; TCRdb lists only in-frame clones, some missing. The data hold 95,000 to 110,000 clones, with around nine tenths observed a single time. Sample: peripheral blood, taken 28 days after the second AZD1222 dose. These receptors were taken from an adult who received the AZD1222 COVID-19 vaccine.

V is TRBV3-1 (or the pseudogene TRBV3-2) and J is TRBJ2-3; 8 nucleotides agree with TRBD1. V lost 2 bases and J lost 2; bases outside the gene matches: 6. Germline CDR1 reads LGHDT; CDR2 reads YNNKEL (reference sequence). This CDR3 is built from 16 residues. For the CDR3, the DNA is TGTGCCAGCAGCCAACTAAACAGGGGGTTCACAGATACGCAGTATTTT. Protein: CASSQLNRGFTDTQYF.

V usage is TRBV7-8 and J usage is TRBJ2-4; the D gene is possibly TRBD2 (7 bases). V was pared by 4 bases and J by 6 bases, with 16 bases between. CDR1 is SGHVS and CDR2 is FQNEAQ in the germline V gene. The CDR3 spans 15 residues. The CDR3 region has the DNA TGTGCCAGCAGCTCCTCCACAGGGAGGGGAAACATTCAGTACTTC. Protein sequence: CASSSSTGRGNIQYF.

This clone occurred once. A junction boundary mismatches the germline segment, possibly from a read error. The chain has TRBV19 and TRBJ1-6; 7 bases are shared with TRBD1. This CDR3 is 14 amino acids long. Germline CDR1 reads LNHDA; CDR2 reads SQIVND (reference sequence). CDR3 amino acids: CASSMEQGNSALHF. The DNA for the CDR3 is TGTGCCAGTAGTATGGAACAGGGGAATTCAGCCCTCCACTTT.

The chain links TRBV5-1 to TRBJ2-1; weak D call: TRBD2 (6 bases). V dropped 1 base and J dropped 0 bases, with 11 bases sitting between them. Germline lookup yields CDR1 SGHRS and CDR2 YFSETQ. The CDR3 is made up of 16 amino acids. The CDR3 region has the DNA TGCGCCAGCAGCTTGTTGAGGACTACCTCCTACAATGAGCAGTTCTTC. Translating gives CASSLLRTTSYNEQFF.

The CDR3 DNA sequence: TGTGCCAGCAGAGCGAGGGGTGAGGGGAACTATGGCTACACCTTC. Translating it yields CASRARGEGNYGYTF. V is TRBV28 and J is TRBJ1-2; possibly TRBD1 for D (5 bases). Germline V lookup: CDR1 MDHEN, CDR2 SYDVKM. The germline V and J ends were trimmed by 6 bases and 2 bases, with 16 bases remaining between them. The CDR3 has 15 amino acids.

Only one count was recorded for this clone. The chain couples TRBV10-1 to TRBJ2-7; D might be TRBD1 or TRBD2, each matching 5 bases. This CDR3 comprises 13 residues. Germline CDR1 reads WNHNN; CDR2 reads SYGVQD (reference sequence). Trimming left V 5 bases short and J 7 bases short, with 15 bases between. This CDR3 reads CASSRGSAGEQYF. In DNA form, the CDR3 reads TGCGCCAGCAGTCGGGGCTCTGCCGGGGAGCAGTACTTC.

The count of this clone is one. The chain combines TRBV7-8 with TRBJ1-3; D remains unclear. CDR1 is SGHVS and CDR2 is FQNEAQ in the germline V gene. The CDR3 has 15 residues. V dropped 1 base and J dropped 0 bases, with 7 bases sitting between them. CDR3: CASSLGGSSGNTIYF. The DNA for the CDR3 is TGTGCCAGCAGCTTAGGCGGCAGCTCTGGAAACACCATATATTTT. The entire variable domain, with the rest obtained from reference TRBV7-8 and TRBJ1-3, is as follows: GAGVSQSPRYKVAKRGQDVALRCDPISGHVSLFWYQQALGQGPEFLTYFQNEAQLDKSGLPSDRFFAERPEGSVSTLKIQRTQQEDSAVYLCASSLGGSSGNTIYFGEGSWLTVV.

CDR3 residues: CASSFLKGTGYNEQYF. The CDR3 DNA reads TGTGCCAGCAGCTTTCTTAAAGGGACAGGGTACAACGAGCAGTACTTC. V is TRBV7-2 and J is TRBJ2-7; the match to TRBD1 covers 9 bases. Looked up from germline, CDR1 is SGHTA and CDR2 is FQGNSA. The CDR3 contains 16 residues. Unmatched junction bases numbered 11, after V lost 3 bases and J lost 5 bases. The complete variable domain, with remaining parts taken from reference TRBV7-2 and TRBJ2-7, reads GAGVSQSPSNKVTEKGKDVELRCDPISGHTALYWYRQSLGQGLEFLIYFQGNSAPDKSGLPSDRFSAERTGGSVSTLTIQRTQQEDSAVYLCASSFLKGTGYNEQYFGPGTRLTVT.

The chain carries TRBV13 and TRBJ1-5, with D tentatively TRBD1 (6 bases). CDR3 length: 13 amino acids. Germline V gene lookup returns CDR1 PRHDT and CDR2 FYEKMQ (reference sequence). The germline V and J ends were trimmed by 4 bases and 7 bases, with 11 bases remaining between them. CDR3 loop: CASSSQGQQPQHF. DNA of the CDR3: TGTGCCAGCAGCTCCCAGGGGCAGCAGCCCCAGCATTTT.

This clone was detected a few times. This chain links TRBV19 with TRBJ2-7; TRBD2 matches 7 bases. Unmatched junction bases numbered 2, after V lost 3 bases and J lost 0 bases. Germline CDR1 reads LNHDA; CDR2 reads SQIVND (reference sequence). The CDR3 sequence is 14 residues long. CDR3 protein: CASSMRGSSYEQYF. CDR3 nucleotides: TGTGCCAGTAGTATGCGGGGGAGCTCCTACGAGCAGTACTTC.

The chain couples TRBV6-4 to TRBJ2-1; 7 nucleotides line up with TRBD1. J gave up 9 bases and V 0 bases, and 11 bases lay outside the gene matches. The CDR3 is 16 amino acids. Germline CDR1 is MRHNA and CDR2 is SNTAGT. The CDR3 bases are TGTGCCAGCAGTGACTCAGGGGGCGTTTATCAGGGTGAGCAGTTCTTC. The encoded protein is CASSDSGGVYQGEQFF.

The chain joins TRBV5-6 to TRBJ1-2; D is possibly TRBD1 (6 bases). Germline V gene sequence: CDR1 SGHDT, CDR2 YYEEEE. The CDR3 spans 13 residues. Trimming removed 3 bases from V and 8 bases from J, with 14 bases in between. The CDR3 DNA reads as TGTGCCAGCAGCTGGTCAGGGGTAGGCGGCTACACCTTC. Amino acid sequence: CASSWSGVGGYTF.

The rearrangement links TRBV21-1 to TRBJ1-2; TRBD1, as called in the table, went unchecked against the DNA. TRBV21-1 is noted as a pseudogene. CDR3 size: 18 residues. The CDR3 is CASSNFRAGDRLNYGYTF. CDR3 sequence (DNA): TGTGCCAGCAGCAACTTTAGGGCTGGGGACAGGTTAAACTATGGCTACACCTTC.

J is TRBJ2-6 and V is TRBV5-1; D might be TRBD1 or TRBD2, each matching 5 bases. The germline gives CDR1 SGHRS, CDR2 YFSETQ. V was pared by 2 bases and J by 0 bases, with 15 bases between. The CDR3 sequence is 18 residues long. The CDR3 coding sequence is TGCGCCAGCAGCTTTAAGGGGACGGCAAGCTCTGGGGCCAACGTCCTGACTTTC. Protein: CASSFKGTASSGANVLTF.

This chain links TRBV19 with TRBJ2-3; TRBD1 matches at 7 bases. V lost 6 bases to trimming and J lost 5 bases; unmatched junction nucleotides: 5. The CDR3 totals 13 residues. Germline CDR1 and CDR2: LNHDA and SQIVND (reference sequence). CDR3 sequence: CASSYRGRDTQYF. The CDR3 DNA reads as TGTGCCAGTAGCTATAGGGGGCGAGATACGCAGTATTTT.

V usage is TRBV9 and J usage is TRBJ2-1; 7 nucleotides align to TRBD2. CDR3 length: 16 residues. Trimming cost V 0 bases and J 6 bases; bases outside gene matches: 9. The germline V gene has CDR1 SGDLS and CDR2 YYNGEE. The CDR3 region is CASSVEASGPLNEQFF. DNA of the CDR3: TGTGCCAGCAGCGTAGAAGCTAGCGGACCCCTCAATGAGCAGTTCTTC.

About this clone itself: This clone may be a read error of a much larger clone one base away. The genes are TRBV7-2 and TRBJ1-1; D uncertain. This CDR3 has 11 amino acids. V lost 5 bases to trimming and J lost 1 base, with 2 bases between them. Germline CDR1 is SGHTA and CDR2 is FQGNSA. The CDR3 protein is CASSQNTEAFF. DNA for the CDR3: TGTGCCAGCAGCCAGAACACTGAAGCTTTCTTT.

The chain joins TRBV4-3 to TRBJ1-1, with 7 bases that match TRBD1. Germline CDR1 LGHNA, CDR2 YSLEER. CDR3 size: 14 residues. J was trimmed by 6 bases and V by 1 base; bases with no gene match: 5. The chain's CDR3 is CASSQADRASEAFF. The CDR3, as DNA: TGCGCCAGCAGCCAAGCCGACAGGGCTTCTGAAGCTTTCTTT.

The genes are TRBV28 and TRBJ1-1; D remains ambiguous. V was clipped by 6 bases and J by 1 base, with 9 bases between them. Germline assignment: CDR1 MDHEN and CDR2 SYDVKM. The CDR3 sequence is 13 residues long. DNA of the CDR3: TGTGCCAGCAGGAACATAGCGAACACTGAAGCTTTCTTT. Residues: CASRNIANTEAFF.